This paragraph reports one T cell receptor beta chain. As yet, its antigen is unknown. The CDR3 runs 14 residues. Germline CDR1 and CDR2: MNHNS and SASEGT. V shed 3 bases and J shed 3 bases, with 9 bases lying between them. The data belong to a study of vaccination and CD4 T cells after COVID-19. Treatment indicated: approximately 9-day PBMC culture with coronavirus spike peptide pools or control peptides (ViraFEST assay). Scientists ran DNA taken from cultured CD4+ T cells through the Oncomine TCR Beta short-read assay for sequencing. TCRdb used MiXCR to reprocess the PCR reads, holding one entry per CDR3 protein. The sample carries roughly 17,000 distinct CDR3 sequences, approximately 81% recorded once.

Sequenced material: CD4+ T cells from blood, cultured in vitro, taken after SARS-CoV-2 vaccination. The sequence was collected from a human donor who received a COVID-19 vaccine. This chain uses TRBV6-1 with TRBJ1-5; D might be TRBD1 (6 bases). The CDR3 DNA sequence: TGTGCCAGCAGTGACAGGGGTACCAATCAGCCCCAGCATTTT. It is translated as CASSDRGTNQPQHF.